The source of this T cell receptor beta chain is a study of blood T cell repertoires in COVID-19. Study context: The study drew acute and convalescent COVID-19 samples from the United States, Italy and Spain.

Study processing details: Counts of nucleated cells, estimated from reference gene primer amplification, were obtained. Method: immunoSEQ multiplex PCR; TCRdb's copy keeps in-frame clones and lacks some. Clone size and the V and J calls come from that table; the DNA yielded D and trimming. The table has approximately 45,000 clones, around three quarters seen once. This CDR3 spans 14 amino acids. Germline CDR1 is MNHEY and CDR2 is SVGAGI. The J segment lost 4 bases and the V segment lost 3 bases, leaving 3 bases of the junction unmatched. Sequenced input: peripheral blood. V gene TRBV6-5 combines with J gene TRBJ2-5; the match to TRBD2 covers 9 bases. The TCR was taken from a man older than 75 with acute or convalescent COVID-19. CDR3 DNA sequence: TGTGCCAGCAGTTATGGGACTAGCCGAGAGACCCAGTACTTC. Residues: CASSYGTSRETQYF.